The table lists the clone carrying this T cell receptor beta chain with many counts. The antigen remains undetermined. This entry is derived from a study of breast tumors, draining lymph nodes, adjacent tissues. Study outcomes and limitations: Tumors had less TCR diversity than lymph nodes, more than nontumor tissue. Luminal-like breast cancer showed significantly greater tumor-nontumor repertoire similarity than basal-like breast cancer did. Tumor T cell lymph node origin was a supported hypothesis, not proven.

Axillary draining lymph nodes of breast cancer patients supplied the node samples. TCRdb recomputed calls from the multiplex PCR reads with MiXCR, one row per CDR3 protein. The sample shows some 120,000 distinct CDR3 sequences, less than 25% of them seen only once. Sequencing was done on a sample of axillary lymph node tissue. The receptor's source is a female donor with breast cancer. Some clones in this sample may be carry-over from other donors' samples.

CDR3 residues: CASSLDGISNQPQHF. The CDR3 DNA is TGCGCCAGCAGCTTGGACGGGATTAGCAATCAGCCCCAGCATTTT. This sequence joins TRBV5-1 and TRBJ1-5; D gene unclear. The CDR3 loop spans 15 amino acids. V was cut by 0 bases and J by 0 bases, with 7 bases left in between. The germline gives CDR1 SGHRS, CDR2 YFSETQ. The full variable domain, with the rest looked up from reference TRBV5-1 and TRBJ1-5, is KAGVTQTPRYLIKTRGQQVTLSCSPISGHRSVSWYQQTPGQGLQFLFEYFSETQRNKGNFPGRFSGRQFSNSRSEMNVSTLELGDSALYLCASSLDGISNQPQHFGDGTRLSIL.